The T cell receptor beta chain under discussion was sequenced for a study of tissue T cells after allogeneic stem cell transplantation. Overall study findings and caveats: Limitations included a small, clinically heterogeneous cohort and limited sampling depth. Blood and spleen captured only part of the tissue TCR repertoire. Few T cell clones were shared across patients, but motif clusters showed tissue-specific shared signatures.

Comments on this clone: Antigen unknown. Germline and genes here are mouse. Read coverage stops 1 residue before the CDR3 terminus; the germline J gene supplies the remainder.

Generated by immunoSEQ multiplex PCR, the TCRdb table keeps only in-frame clones and is missing some. The sample has about 21,000 clones, around 63% seen once. Germline CDR1 NNHNN, CDR2 SYGAGS (reference sequence). V lost 0 bases and J lost 5, with 10 bases in between. The length of the CDR3 is 14 residues. The material sequenced was blood. The V call is TRBV13-2, the J call TRBJ2-5; D might be TRBD1 (5 bases). The source of this sequence is a female BALB/c mouse in good health. Strain haplotype (MHC): H2-d. CDR3 loop: CASGDAGKGDTQYF. The covered CDR3 bases are TGTGCCAGCGGTGATGCAGGGAAGGGAGACACCCAGTAC.